This T cell receptor (beta chain) was found in a study of shared clonotypes between healthy human individuals. Study at large: Sampling drew on donors who were a couple of women and three men aged 18 to 49.

Generated by immunoSEQ multiplex PCR, the TCRdb table keeps only in-frame clones and is missing some. In the table there are nearly 2 million clones, about 94% of which are singletons. The V gene's germline CDR1 is MDHEN and CDR2 SYDVKM. The CDR3 is made up of 16 amino acids. V lost 3 bases and J 7 bases, leaving 19 bases between the germline ends. Overall study results and limits: Enrolling few donors narrowed the genetic and exposure-history diversity that was represented.

Cells designated naive CD8 were CD45RO-negative and were positively selected for CCR7, with terminally differentiated effector memory CD45RA+ cells excluded. As for this clone: The antigen is unknown.

The TCR was taken from a man aged 18 to 29 in good health. The rearrangement links TRBV28 to TRBJ2-4, with D perhaps being TRBD1 or TRBD2 (7 bases each). The sequenced sample consisted of naive CD8+ T cells sorted from blood. The CDR3 loop reads CASSFGIRQGGNIQYF. DNA of the CDR3: TGTGCCAGCAGTTTCGGTATCCGACAGGGAGGGAACATTCAGTACTTC.